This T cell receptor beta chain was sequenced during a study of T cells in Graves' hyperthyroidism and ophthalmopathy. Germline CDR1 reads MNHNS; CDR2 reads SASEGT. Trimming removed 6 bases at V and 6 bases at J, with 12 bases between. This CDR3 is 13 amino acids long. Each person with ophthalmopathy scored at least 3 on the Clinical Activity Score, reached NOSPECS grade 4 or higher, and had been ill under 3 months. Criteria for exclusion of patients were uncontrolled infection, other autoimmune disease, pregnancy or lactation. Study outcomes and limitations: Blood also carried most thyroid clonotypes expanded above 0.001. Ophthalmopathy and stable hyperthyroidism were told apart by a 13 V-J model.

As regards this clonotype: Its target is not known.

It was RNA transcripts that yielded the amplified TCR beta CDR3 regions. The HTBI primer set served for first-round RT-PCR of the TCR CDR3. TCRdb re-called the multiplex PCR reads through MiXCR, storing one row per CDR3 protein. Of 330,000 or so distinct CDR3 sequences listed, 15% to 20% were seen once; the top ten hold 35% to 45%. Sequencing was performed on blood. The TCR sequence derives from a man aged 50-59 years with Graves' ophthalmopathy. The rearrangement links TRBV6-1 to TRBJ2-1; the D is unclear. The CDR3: CASRVLPCNEQFF. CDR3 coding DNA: TGTGCCAGCAGAGTACTTCCATGCAATGAGCAGTTCTTC.